This TCR beta chain appears in the sequencing data of a study of T-cell memory formation after mild COVID-19. Study overall: Clusters were largely donor specific.

There are 15 residues in the CDR3. Trimming took off 0 bases at V and 3 bases at J, with 10 bases between the two ends. Germline assignment: CDR1 SGHNT and CDR2 YYREEE (reference sequence). TCRdb passed the 5' RACE reads through MiXCR, listing each CDR3 protein once. This table has about 190,000 distinct CDR3 sequences, around 25% appearing once. Findings and caveats of the study: Among clones contracting day 15 to 85, CD4/CD8 was balanced, whereas later expanders leaned CD4+. The study detected some responding clones in pre-infection memory, suggesting cross-reactive memory joined.

Notes on this clonotype: Its antigen is unidentified.

This receptor was identified in an adult woman who had mild COVID-19 (a few samples of this study predate the infection). Cell type and time point are not known. Sequencing was carried out using PBMCs or a T cell subset sorted from them (not recorded which). The V and J genes are TRBV5-4 and TRBJ2-4; D gene uncertain. The CDR3 spells CASSLDGQIKNIQYF. The CDR3 nucleotides are TGTGCCAGCAGCTTGGACGGGCAGATCAAAAACATTCAGTACTTC.